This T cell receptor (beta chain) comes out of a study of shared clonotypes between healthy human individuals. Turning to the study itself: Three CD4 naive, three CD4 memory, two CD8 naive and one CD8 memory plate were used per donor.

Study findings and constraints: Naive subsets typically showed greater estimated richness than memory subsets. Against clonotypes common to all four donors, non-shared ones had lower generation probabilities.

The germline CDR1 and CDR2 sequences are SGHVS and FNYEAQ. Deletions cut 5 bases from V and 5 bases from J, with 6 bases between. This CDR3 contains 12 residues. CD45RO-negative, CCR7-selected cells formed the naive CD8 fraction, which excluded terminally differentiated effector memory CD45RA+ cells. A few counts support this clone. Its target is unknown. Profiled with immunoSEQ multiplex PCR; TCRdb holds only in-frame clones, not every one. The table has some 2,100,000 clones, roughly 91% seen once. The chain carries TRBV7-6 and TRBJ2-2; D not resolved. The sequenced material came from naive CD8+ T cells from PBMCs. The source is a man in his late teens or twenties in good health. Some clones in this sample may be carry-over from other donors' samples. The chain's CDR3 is CASSAQTGELFF. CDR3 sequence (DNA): TGTGCCAGCAGCGCCCAGACCGGGGAGCTGTTTTTT.